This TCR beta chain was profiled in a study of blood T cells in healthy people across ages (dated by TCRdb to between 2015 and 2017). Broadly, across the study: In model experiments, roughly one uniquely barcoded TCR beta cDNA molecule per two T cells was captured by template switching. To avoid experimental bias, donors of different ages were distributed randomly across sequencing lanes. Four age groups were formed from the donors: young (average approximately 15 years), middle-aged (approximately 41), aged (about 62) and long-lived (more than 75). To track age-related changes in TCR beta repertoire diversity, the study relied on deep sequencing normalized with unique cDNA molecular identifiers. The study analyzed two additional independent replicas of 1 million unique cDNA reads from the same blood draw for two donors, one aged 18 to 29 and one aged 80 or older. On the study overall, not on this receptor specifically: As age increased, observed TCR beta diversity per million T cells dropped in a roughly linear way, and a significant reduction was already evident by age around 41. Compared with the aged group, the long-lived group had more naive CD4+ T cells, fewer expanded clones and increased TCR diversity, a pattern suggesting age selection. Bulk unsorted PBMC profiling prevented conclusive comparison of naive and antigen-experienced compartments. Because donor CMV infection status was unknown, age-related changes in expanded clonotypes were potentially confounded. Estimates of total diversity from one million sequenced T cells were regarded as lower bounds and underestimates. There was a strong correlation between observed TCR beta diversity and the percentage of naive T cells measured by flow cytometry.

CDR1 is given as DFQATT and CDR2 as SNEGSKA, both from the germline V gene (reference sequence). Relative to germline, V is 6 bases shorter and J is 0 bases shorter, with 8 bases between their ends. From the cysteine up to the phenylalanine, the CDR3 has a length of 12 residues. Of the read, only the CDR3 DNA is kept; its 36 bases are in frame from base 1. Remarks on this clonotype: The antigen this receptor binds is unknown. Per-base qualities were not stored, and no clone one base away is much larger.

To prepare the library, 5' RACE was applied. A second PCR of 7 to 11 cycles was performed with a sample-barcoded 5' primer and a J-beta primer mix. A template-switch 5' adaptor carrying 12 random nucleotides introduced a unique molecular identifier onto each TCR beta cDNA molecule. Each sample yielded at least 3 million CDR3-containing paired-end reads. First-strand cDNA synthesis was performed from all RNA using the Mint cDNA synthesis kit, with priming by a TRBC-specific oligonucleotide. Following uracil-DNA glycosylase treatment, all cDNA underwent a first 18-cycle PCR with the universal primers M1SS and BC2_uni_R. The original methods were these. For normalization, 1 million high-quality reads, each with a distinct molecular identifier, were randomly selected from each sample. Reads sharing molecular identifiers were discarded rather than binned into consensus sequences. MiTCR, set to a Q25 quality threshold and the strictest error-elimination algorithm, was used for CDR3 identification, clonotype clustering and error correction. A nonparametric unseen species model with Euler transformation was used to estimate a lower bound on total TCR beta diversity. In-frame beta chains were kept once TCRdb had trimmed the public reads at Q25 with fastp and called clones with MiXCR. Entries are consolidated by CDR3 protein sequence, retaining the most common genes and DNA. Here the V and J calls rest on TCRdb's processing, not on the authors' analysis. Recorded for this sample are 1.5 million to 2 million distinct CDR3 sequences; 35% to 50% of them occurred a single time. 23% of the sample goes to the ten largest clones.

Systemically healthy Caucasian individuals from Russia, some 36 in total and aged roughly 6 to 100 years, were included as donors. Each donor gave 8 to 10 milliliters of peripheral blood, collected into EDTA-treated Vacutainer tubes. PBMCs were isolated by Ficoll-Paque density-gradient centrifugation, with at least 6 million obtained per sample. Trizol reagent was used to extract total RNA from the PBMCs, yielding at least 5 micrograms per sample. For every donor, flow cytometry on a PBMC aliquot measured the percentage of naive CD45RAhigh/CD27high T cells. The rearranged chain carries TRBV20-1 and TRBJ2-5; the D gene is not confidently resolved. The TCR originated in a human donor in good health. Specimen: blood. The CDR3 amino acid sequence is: CSAATDQETQYF. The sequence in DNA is TGCAGTGCGGCGACGGACCAAGAGACCCAGTACTTC.